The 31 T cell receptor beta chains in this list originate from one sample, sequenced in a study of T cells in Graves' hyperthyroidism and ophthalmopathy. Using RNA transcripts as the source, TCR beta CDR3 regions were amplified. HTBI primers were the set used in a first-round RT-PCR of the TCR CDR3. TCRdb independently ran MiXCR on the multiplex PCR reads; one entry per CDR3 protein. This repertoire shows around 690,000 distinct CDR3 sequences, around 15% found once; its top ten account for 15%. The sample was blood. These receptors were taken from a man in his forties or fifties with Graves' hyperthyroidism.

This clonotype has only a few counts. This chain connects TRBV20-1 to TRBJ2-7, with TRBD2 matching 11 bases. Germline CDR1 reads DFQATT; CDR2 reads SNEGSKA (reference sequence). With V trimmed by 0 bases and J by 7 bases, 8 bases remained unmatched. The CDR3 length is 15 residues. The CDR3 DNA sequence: TGCAGTGCTAGAGAGGGATCTAGCGGGAGGAGTGAGCAGTACTTC. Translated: CSAREGSSGRSEQYF.

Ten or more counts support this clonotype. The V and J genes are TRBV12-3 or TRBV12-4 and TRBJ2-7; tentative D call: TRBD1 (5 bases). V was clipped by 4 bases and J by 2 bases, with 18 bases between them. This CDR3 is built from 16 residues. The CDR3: CASSSVTGLKTYEQYF. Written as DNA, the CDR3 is TGTGCCAGCAGTTCAGTTACAGGTCTGAAAACCTACGAGCAGTACTTC.

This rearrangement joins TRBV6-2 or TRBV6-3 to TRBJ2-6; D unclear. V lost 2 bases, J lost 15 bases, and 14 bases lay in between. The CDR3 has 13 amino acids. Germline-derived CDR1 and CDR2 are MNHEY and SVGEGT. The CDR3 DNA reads TGTGCCAGCAGTTACCGGGCAGACCCTGCCCTGACTTTC. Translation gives CASSYRADPALTF.

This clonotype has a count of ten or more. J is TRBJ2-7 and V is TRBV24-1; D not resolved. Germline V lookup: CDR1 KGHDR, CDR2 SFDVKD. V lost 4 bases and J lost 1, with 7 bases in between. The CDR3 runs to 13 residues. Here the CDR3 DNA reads TGTGCCACCAGTGACCCCCGATCCTACGAGCAGTACTTC. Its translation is CATSDPRSYEQYF.

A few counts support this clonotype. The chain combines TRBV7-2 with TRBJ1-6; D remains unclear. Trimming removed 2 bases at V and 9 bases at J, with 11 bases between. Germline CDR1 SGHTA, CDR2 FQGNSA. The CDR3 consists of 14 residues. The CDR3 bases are TGTGCCAGCAGCTTATTGTGGGAAACTTCACCCCTCCACTTT. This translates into CASSLLWETSPLHF.

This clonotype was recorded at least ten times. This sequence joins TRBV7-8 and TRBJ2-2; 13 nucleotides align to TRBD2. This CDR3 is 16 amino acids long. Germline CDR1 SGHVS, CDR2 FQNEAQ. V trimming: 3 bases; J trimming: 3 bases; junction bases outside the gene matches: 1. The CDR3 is CASSFTSGRDTGELFF. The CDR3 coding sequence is TGTGCCAGCAGCTTCACTAGCGGGAGGGACACCGGGGAGCTGTTTTTT. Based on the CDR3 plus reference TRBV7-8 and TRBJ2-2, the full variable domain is GAGVSQSPRYKVAKRGQDVALRCDPISGHVSLFWYQQALGQGPEFLTYFQNEAQLDKSGLPSDRFFAERPEGSVSTLKIQRTQQEDSAVYLCASSFTSGRDTGELFFGEGSRLTVL.

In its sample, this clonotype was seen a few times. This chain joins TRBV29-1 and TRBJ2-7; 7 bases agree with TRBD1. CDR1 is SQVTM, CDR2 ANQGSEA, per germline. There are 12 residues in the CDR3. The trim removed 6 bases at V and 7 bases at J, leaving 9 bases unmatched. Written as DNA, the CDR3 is TGCAGCGTCGGAAAACAGGGGATGGAGCAGTACTTC. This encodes CSVGKQGMEQYF.

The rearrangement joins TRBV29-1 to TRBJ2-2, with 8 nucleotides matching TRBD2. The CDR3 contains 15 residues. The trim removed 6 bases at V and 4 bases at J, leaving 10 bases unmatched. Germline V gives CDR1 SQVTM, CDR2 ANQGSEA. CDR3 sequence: CSVLDSREVTGELFF. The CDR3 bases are TGCAGCGTACTGGATTCGCGGGAGGTCACCGGGGAGCTGTTTTTT.

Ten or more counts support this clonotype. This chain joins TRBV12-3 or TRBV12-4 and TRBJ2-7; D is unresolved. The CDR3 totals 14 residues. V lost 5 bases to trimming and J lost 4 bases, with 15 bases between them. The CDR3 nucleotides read TGTGCCAGCAGTCACATGGAATTTTGGTACGAGCAGTACTTC. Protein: CASSHMEFWYEQYF.

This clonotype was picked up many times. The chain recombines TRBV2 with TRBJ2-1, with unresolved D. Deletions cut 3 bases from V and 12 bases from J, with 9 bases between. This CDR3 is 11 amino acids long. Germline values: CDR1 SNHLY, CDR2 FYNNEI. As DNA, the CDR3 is TGTGCCAGCAGTGATTTTCCGTGGCAGTTCTTC. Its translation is CASSDFPWQFF.

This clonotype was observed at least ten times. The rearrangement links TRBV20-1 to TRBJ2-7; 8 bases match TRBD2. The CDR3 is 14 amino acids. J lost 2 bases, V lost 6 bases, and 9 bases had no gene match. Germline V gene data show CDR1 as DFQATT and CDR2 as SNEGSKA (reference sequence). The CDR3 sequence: CSAERAGGTYEQYF. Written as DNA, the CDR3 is TGCAGTGCGGAAAGGGCGGGAGGTACCTACGAGCAGTACTTC.

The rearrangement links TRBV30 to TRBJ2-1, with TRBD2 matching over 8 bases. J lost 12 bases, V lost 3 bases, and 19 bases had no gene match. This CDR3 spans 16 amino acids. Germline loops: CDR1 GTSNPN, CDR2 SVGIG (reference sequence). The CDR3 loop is CAWSDPGLVTVFGQFF. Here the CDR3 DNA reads TGTGCCTGGAGCGACCCGGGACTAGTAACCGTATTTGGGCAGTTCTTC.

The CDR3 DNA sequence: TGTGCCAGTAGTCCCTTTTGGACAGGGTCTTATCAGCCCCAGCATTTT. It yields the protein CASSPFWTGSYQPQHF. This chain joins TRBV19 and TRBJ1-5, with 8 positions matching TRBD1. From germline, CDR1 is LNHDA and CDR2 SQIVND (reference sequence). The CDR3 runs to 16 residues. Losses at the gene ends were 5 bases for V and 5 bases for J; bases not matched to a gene: 11. The full variable domain, rest sourced from reference TRBV19 and TRBJ1-5, is DGGITQSPKYLFRKEGQNVTLSCEQNLNHDAMYWYRQDPGQGLRLIYYSQIVNDFQKGDIAEGYSVSREKKESFPLTVTSAQKNPTAFYLCASSPFWTGSYQPQHFGDGTRLSIL.

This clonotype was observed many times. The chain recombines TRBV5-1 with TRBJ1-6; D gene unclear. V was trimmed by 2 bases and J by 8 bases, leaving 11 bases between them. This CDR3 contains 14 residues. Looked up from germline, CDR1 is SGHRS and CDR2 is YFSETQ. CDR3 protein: CASSFSGGDSPLHF. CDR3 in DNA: TGCGCCAGCAGCTTTTCGGGTGGAGATTCACCCCTCCACTTT.

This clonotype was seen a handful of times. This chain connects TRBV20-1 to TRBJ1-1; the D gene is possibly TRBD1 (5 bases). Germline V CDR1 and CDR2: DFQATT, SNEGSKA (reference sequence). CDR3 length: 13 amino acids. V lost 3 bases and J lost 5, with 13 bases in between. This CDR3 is CSARGPTVTEAFF. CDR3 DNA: TGCAGTGCTAGGGGACCCACGGTGACTGAAGCTTTCTTT.

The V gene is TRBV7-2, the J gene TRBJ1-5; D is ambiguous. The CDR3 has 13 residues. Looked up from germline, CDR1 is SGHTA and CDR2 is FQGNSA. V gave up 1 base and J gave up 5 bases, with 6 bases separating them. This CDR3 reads CASSLEFDQPQHF. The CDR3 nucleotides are TGTGCCAGCAGCTTAGAATTCGATCAGCCCCAGCATTTT.

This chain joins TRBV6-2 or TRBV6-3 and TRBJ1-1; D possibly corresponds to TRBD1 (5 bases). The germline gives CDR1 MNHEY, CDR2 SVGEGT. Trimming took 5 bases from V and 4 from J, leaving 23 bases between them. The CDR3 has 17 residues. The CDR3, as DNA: TGTGCCAGCAGTGGGGGGTCAGGGACCAAATTAGGCACTGAAGCTTTCTTT. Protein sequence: CASSGGSGTKLGTEAFF.

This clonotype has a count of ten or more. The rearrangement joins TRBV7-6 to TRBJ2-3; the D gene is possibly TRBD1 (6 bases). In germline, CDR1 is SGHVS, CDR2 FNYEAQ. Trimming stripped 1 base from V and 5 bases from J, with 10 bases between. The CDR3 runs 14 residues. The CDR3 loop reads CASSLEWGLDTQYF. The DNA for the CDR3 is TGTGCCAGCAGCTTAGAGTGGGGGCTAGATACGCAGTATTTT.

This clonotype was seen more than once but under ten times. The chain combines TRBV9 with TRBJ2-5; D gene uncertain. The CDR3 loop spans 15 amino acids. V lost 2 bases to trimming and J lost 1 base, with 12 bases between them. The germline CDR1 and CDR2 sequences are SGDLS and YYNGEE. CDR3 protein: CASSVLPLPQETQYF. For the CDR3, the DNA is TGTGCCAGCAGCGTCCTCCCCCTCCCCCAAGAGACCCAGTACTTC.

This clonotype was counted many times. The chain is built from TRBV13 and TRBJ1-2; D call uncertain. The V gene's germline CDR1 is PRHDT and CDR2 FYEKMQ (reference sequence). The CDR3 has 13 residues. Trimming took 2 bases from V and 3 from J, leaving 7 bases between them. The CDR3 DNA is TGTGCCAGCAGCTTACTCGGGGACTATGGCTACACCTTC. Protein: CASSLLGDYGYTF.

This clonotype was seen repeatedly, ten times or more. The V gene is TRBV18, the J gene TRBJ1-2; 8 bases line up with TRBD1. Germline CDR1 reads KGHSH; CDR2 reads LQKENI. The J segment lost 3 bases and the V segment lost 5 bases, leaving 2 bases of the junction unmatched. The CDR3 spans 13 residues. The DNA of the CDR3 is TGTGCCAGCTCATCGGACAGGGACTATGGCTACACCTTC. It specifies CASSSDRDYGYTF.

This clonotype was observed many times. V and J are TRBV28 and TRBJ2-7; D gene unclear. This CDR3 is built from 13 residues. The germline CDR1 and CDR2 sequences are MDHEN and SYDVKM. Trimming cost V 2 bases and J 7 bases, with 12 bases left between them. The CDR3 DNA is TGTGCCAGCAGTTTACCCAGTTCGAGAGAGCAGTACTTC. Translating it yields CASSLPSSREQYF.

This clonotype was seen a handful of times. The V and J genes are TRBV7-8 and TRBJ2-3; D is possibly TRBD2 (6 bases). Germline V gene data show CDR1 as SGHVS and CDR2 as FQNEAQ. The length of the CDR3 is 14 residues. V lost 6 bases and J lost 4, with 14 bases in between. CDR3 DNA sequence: TGTGCCAGCAGTCCTTGGGGGACTTCAGATACGCAGTATTTT. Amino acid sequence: CASSPWGTSDTQYF.

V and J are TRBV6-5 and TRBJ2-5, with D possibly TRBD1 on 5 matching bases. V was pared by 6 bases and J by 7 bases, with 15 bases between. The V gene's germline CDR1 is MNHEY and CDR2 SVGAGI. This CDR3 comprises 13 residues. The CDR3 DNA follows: TGTGCCAGCAGGTTACTGGGAACAGGGACCCAGTACTTC. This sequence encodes CASRLLGTGTQYF.

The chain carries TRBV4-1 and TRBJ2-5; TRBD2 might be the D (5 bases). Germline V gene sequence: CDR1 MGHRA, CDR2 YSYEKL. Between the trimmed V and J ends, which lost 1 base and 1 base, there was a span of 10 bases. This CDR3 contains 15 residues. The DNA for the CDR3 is TGCGCCAGCAGCCAAGCGTTGGACTTCCAAGAGACCCAGTACTTC. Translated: CASSQALDFQETQYF.

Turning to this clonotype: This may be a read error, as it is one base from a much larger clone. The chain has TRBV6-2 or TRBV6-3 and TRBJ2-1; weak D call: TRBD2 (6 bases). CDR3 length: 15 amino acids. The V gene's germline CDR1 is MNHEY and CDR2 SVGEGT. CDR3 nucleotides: TGTGCCAGCAGTTACTGGCTAGCGATCCACAATGAGCGGTTCTTC. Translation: CASSYWLAIHNERFF.

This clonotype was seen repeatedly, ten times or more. The CDR3 is CASRLAGLKIYEQYF. DNA for the CDR3: TGTGCCAGCCGACTAGCGGGGCTTAAGATCTACGAGCAGTACTTC. This chain links TRBV2 with TRBJ2-7, with 11 bases aligning to TRBD2. V gave up 8 bases and J gave up 3 bases; unmatched junction bases: 9. Germline values: CDR1 SNHLY, CDR2 FYNNEI. The CDR3 is 15 residues long.

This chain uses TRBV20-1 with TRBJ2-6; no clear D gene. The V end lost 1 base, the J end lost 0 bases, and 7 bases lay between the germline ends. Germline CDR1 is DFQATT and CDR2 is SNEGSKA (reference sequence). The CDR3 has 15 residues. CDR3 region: CSARGLTSGANVLTF. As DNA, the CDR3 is TGCAGTGCTAGAGGACTGACCTCTGGGGCCAACGTCCTGACTTTC.

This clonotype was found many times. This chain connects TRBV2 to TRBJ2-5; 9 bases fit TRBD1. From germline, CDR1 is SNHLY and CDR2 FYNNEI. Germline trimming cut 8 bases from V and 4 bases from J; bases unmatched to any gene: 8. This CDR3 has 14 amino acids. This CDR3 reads CASLKDRGAETQYF. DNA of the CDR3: TGTGCCAGCCTTAAGGACAGGGGTGCAGAGACCCAGTACTTC.

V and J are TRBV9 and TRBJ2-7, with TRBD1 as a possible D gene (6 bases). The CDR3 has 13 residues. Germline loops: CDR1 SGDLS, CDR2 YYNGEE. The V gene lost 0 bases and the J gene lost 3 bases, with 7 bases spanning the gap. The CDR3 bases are TGTGCCAGCAGCGTAGAACAGGGCTACGAGCAGTACTTC. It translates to CASSVEQGYEQYF. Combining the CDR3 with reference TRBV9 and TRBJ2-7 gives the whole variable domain DSGVTQTPKHLITATGQRVTLRCSPRSGDLSVYWYQQSLDQGLQFLIQYYNGEERAKGNILERFSAQQFPDLHSELNLSSLELGDSALYFCASSVEQGYEQYFGPGTRLTVT.

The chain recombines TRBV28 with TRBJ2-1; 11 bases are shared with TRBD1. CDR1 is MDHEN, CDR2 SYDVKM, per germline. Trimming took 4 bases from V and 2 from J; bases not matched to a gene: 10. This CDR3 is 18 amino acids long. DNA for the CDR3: TGTGCCAGCAGTTCCACGACCCCGGGACAGGGGGCCTACAATGAGCAGTTCTTC. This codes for CASSSTTPGQGAYNEQFF.